Below, 8 T cell receptor beta chains from the same sample are listed, as sequenced in a study of shared clonotypes between healthy human individuals. The table came from immunoSEQ multiplex PCR; TCRdb's copy has only in-frame clones and leaves some out. The sample includes about 1 million clones, about 77% of them seen just once. Sequenced sample: memory CD4+ T cells sorted from blood. The subset: CD45RA-negative fraction. The receptor source for this set is a man between 18 and 29 years old in good health.

The DNA for the CDR3 is TGTGCCAGCCCACAGGTGAGCACAGATACGCAGTATTTT. This codes for CASPQVSTDTQYF. The V gene is TRBV5-6, the J gene TRBJ2-3, with TRBD1 as a possible D gene (5 bases). Germline CDR1 and CDR2: SGHDT and YYEEEE. The CDR3 length is 13 residues. Trimming shortened V by 7 bases and J by 0 bases, and 9 bases separated the two germline ends.

The chain carries TRBV2 and TRBJ2-5; 16 bases agree with TRBD2. Per the germline V gene, CDR1 is SNHLY and CDR2 is FYNNEI. The ends lost 4 bases at V and 2 bases at J; junction bases unmatched: 1. The CDR3 is 16 residues long. CDR3 protein: CASSVGLAGGQETQYF. The CDR3 DNA sequence: TGTGCCAGCAGTGTGGGACTAGCGGGAGGGCAAGAGACCCAGTACTTC. Together with reference TRBV2 and TRBJ2-5, the CDR3 gives the full variable domain: EPEVTQTPSHQVTQMGQEVILRCVPISNHLYFYWYRQILGQKVEFLVSFYNNEISEKSEIFDDQFSVERPDGSNFTLKIRSTKLEDSAMYFCASSVGLAGGQETQYFGPGTRLLVL.

The chain carries TRBV2 and TRBJ1-5; TRBD1 aligns across 10 bases. This CDR3 is 16 amino acids long. From germline, CDR1 is SNHLY and CDR2 FYNNEI. J lost 3 bases, V lost 4 bases, and 6 bases had no gene match. Written as DNA, the CDR3 is TGTGCCAGCAGTGCGGGGGACAGGGGACCCAATCAGCCCCAGCATTTT. Amino acids: CASSAGDRGPNQPQHF.

The J gene is TRBJ1-5, the V gene TRBV28; 7 bases match TRBD1. The CDR3 runs 15 residues. Trimming removed 6 bases from V and 1 base from J; junction bases left unmatched: 6. Germline V lookup: CDR1 MDHEN, CDR2 SYDVKM. DNA of the CDR3: TGTGCCAGCAGCTCCGGACAGGTGAGCAATCAGCCCCAGCATTTT. Protein sequence: CASSSGQVSNQPQHF.

This sequence joins TRBV30 and TRBJ1-1; possibly TRBD1 for D (6 bases). The CDR3 is 12 amino acids. Trimming stripped 4 bases from V and 11 bases from J, with 17 bases between. Germline V gene data show CDR1 as GTSNPN and CDR2 as SVGIG (reference sequence). CDR3 nucleotide sequence: TGTGCCTGGACCAGCCCCGGGGGGCGGGCTTTCTTT. The encoded protein is CAWTSPGGRAFF.

The gene calls are TRBV11-2 and TRBJ1-1; the match to TRBD1 covers 10 bases. The CDR3 has 16 residues. Germline CDR1 reads SGHAT; CDR2 reads FQNNGV. V lost 1 base, J lost 4 bases, and 6 bases stayed unmatched. As DNA, the CDR3 is TGTGCCAGCAGCTTAGCCTCCGGGACAGGGGCCACTGAAGCTTTCTTT. The encoded protein is CASSLASGTGATEAFF.

The rearrangement joins TRBV6-6 to TRBJ1-5, with D perhaps matching TRBD1 (5 bases). CDR1 and CDR2 from the germline V gene are MNHNY and SVGAGI (reference sequence). This CDR3 contains 15 residues. Trimming took 6 bases from V and 0 from J, leaving 12 bases between them. The DNA for the CDR3 is TGTGCCAGCAGACAGGACCTATATAGCAATCAGCCCCAGCATTTT. This codes for CASRQDLYSNQPQHF.

The chain carries TRBV5-6 and TRBJ1-3; D gene unclear. CDR3 length: 13 residues. The V end was cut by 1 base, the J end by 3 bases, with 5 bases between. Germline V gene sequence: CDR1 SGHDT, CDR2 YYEEEE. This CDR3 reads CASSLMYGNTIYF. The CDR3 DNA reads as TGTGCCAGCAGCTTGATGTATGGAAACACCATATATTTT.